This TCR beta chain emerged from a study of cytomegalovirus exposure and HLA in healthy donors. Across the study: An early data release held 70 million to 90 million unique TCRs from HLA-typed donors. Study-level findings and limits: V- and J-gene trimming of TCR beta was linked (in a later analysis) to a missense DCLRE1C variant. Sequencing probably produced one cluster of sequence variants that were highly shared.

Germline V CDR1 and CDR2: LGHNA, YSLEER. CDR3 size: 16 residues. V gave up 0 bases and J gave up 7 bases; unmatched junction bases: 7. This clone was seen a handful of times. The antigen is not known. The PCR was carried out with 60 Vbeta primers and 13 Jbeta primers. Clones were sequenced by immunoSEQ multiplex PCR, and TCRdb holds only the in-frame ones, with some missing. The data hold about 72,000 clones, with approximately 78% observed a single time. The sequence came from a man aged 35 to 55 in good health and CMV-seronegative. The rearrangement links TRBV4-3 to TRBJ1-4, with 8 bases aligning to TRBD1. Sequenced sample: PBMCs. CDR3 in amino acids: CASSQDVAGGSEKLFF. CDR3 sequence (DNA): TGCGCCAGCAGCCAAGATGTTGCAGGGGGCAGTGAAAAACTGTTTTTT.